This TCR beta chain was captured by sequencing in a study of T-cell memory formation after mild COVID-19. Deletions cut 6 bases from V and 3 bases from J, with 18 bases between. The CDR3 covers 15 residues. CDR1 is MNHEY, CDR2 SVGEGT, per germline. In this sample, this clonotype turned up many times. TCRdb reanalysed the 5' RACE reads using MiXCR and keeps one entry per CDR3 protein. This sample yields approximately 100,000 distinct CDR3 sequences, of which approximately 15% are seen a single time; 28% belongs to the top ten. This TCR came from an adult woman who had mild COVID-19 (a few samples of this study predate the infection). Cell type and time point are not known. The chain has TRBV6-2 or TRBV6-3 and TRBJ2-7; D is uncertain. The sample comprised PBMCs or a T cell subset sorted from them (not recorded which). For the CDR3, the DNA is TGTGCCAGCAGCCAAGCTCTCGGGTATTTCTACGAGCAGTACTTC. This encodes CASSQALGYFYEQYF.